Presented here are 26 T cell receptor beta chains from one specimen sequenced in a study of T cells in Graves' hyperthyroidism and ophthalmopathy. The investigators amplified TCR beta CDR3 regions from RNA transcripts. Carried out on the TCR CDR3, a first-round RT-PCR used the HTBI primer set. MiXCR, applied by TCRdb to the multiplex PCR reads, yields one record per CDR3 protein. The data show a few hundred thousand distinct CDR3 sequences, about 14% seen once. The sample comprised blood. The receptors were gathered from a woman aged 25-40 years with Graves' hyperthyroidism that later progressed to Graves' ophthalmopathy.

The table lists this clonotype with a few counts. The chain carries TRBV29-1 and TRBJ2-1, with 7 nucleotides matching TRBD2. The CDR3 has 15 residues. Unmatched junction bases numbered 11, after V lost 4 bases and J lost 5 bases. Germline CDR1 SQVTM, CDR2 ANQGSEA. The CDR3 spells CSVGGGTNPNNEQFF. CDR3 in DNA: TGCAGCGTTGGGGGGGGAACCAACCCCAACAATGAGCAGTTCTTC.

In this sample, this clonotype turned up many times. The chain links TRBV27 to TRBJ2-3, with D possibly TRBD1 on 6 matching bases. Germline V gives CDR1 MNHEY, CDR2 SMNVEV (reference sequence). The CDR3 spans 12 residues. V lost 6 bases and J 10 bases, leaving 14 bases between the germline ends. CDR3 DNA: TGTGCCAGCAGCCCACAGGGTATGCCGCAGTATTTT. It encodes CASSPQGMPQYF.

This clonotype appeared many times. The chain links TRBV27 to TRBJ1-2; 12 bases line up with TRBD1. The germline CDR1 and CDR2 sequences are MNHEY and SMNVEV (reference sequence). V trimming: 5 bases; J trimming: 7 bases; junction bases outside the gene matches: 8. This CDR3 has 15 residues. CDR3 protein: CASSPLGQGASGYTF. For the CDR3, the DNA is TGTGCCAGCAGTCCCTTGGGACAGGGGGCAAGTGGCTACACCTTC.

This clonotype appeared a few times. The CDR3 loop reads CASSRASGDYNEQFF. The CDR3 coding sequence is TGCGCCAGCAGTCGGGCTAGCGGGGACTACAATGAGCAGTTCTTC. The chain carries TRBV5-1 and TRBJ2-1; 9 bases match TRBD2. The CDR3 is 15 residues long. CDR1 and CDR2 from the germline V gene are SGHRS and YFSETQ. The ends lost 5 bases at V and 3 bases at J; junction bases unmatched: 6.

This clonotype has a count of ten or more. V usage is TRBV27 and J usage is TRBJ2-3; D remains ambiguous. CDR3 length: 13 amino acids. Trimming left V 6 bases short and J 6 bases short, with 13 bases between. The germline V gene encodes CDR1 MNHEY and CDR2 SMNVEV (reference sequence). CDR3 region: CASSIQERDTQYF. As DNA, the CDR3 is TGTGCCAGCAGCATTCAGGAAAGGGATACGCAGTATTTT.

The rearrangement uses TRBV5-4 and TRBJ1-1; D unresolved. The germline gives CDR1 SGHNT, CDR2 YYREEE (reference sequence). The CDR3 spans 14 residues. The V gene lost 5 bases and the J gene lost 4 bases, with 15 bases spanning the gap. In DNA, the CDR3 is TGTGCCAGCAGTACAGACGGGTACGGCACTGAAGCTTTCTTT. The encoded protein is CASSTDGYGTEAFF.

In this sample, this clonotype turned up many times. This rearrangement joins TRBV20-1 to TRBJ1-1; D is unclear. V lost 0 bases and J 7 bases, leaving 6 bases between the germline ends. The CDR3 extends over 11 amino acids. Germline V gene sequence: CDR1 DFQATT, CDR2 SNEGSKA (reference sequence). The CDR3 is CSARDFGEAFF. DNA of the CDR3: TGCAGTGCTAGAGATTTCGGTGAAGCTTTCTTT.

This clonotype has at least ten counts. The chain has TRBV7-9 and TRBJ1-1, with D hard to call. The CDR3 spans 14 residues. Trimming pared 5 bases from V and 4 bases from J, leaving 14 bases between. From germline, CDR1 is SEHNR and CDR2 FQNEAQ (reference sequence). The CDR3 loop reads CASSRTVTGTEAFF. Here the CDR3 DNA reads TGTGCCAGCAGCCGTACAGTTACTGGCACTGAAGCTTTCTTT.

This clonotype was picked up many times. V gene TRBV29-1 combines with J gene TRBJ2-7; 9 nucleotides match TRBD1. The CDR3 consists of 14 residues. Germline values: CDR1 SQVTM, CDR2 ANQGSEA. V dropped 6 bases and J dropped 5; count of bases not matched to a gene: 11. The CDR3 DNA reads as TGCAGCGTCTCCCCCCGGGACAGGGCGAACGAGCAGTACTTC. Translated, it gives CSVSPRDRANEQYF.

This clonotype showed up many times. This chain uses TRBV30 with TRBJ1-1; 8 nucleotides agree with TRBD1. The trim removed 4 bases at V and 0 bases at J, leaving 7 bases unmatched. The germline V gene encodes CDR1 GTSNPN and CDR2 SVGIG (reference sequence). The CDR3 spans 15 residues. DNA of the CDR3: TGTGCCTGGATCGGTGGGGACAGGATGAACACTGAAGCTTTCTTT. Protein product: CAWIGGDRMNTEAFF.

In its sample, this clonotype was seen many times. The chain couples TRBV11-2 to TRBJ2-1; D possibly matches TRBD1 or TRBD2 (6 bases each). The CDR3 sequence is 16 residues long. The germline gives CDR1 SGHAT, CDR2 FQNNGV. The V end lost 2 bases, the J end lost 3 bases, and 14 bases lay between the germline ends. The CDR3 reads CASSLIGGSHYNEQFF. The CDR3 DNA follows: TGTGCCAGCAGCTTAATAGGGGGGTCACACTACAATGAGCAGTTCTTC.

There are many counts of this clonotype. J is TRBJ2-3 and V is TRBV7-3; D remains unclear. This CDR3 comprises 13 residues. Germline V lookup: CDR1 SGHTA, CDR2 FQGTGA. Trimming left V 4 bases short and J 0 bases short, with 5 bases between. The CDR3 reads CASSSSSTDTQYF. The CDR3 DNA reads TGTGCCAGCAGCTCCTCTAGCACAGATACGCAGTATTTT.

Ten or more counts support this clonotype. This chain connects TRBV7-3 to TRBJ2-7, with 7 bases fitting TRBD1. The trim removed 4 bases at V and 4 bases at J, leaving 10 bases unmatched. This CDR3 contains 15 residues. Germline assignment: CDR1 SGHTA and CDR2 FQGTGA. The CDR3 loop is CASSSPGQKAYEQYF. The DNA of the CDR3 is TGTGCCAGCAGCTCACCGGGACAGAAGGCGTACGAGCAGTACTTC.

This clonotype has ten or more counts. The gene calls are TRBV28 and TRBJ2-2; possibly TRBD1 or TRBD2 for D (5 bases each). V lost 2 bases and J 3 bases, leaving 16 bases between the germline ends. The germline V gene has CDR1 MDHEN and CDR2 SYDVKM. The CDR3 runs 17 residues. The CDR3 loop reads CASSLDIGASDTGELFF. The CDR3 DNA sequence: TGTGCCAGCAGTTTAGATATCGGGGCATCAGACACCGGGGAGCTGTTTTTT.

This clonotype was detected many times. This rearrangement joins TRBV28 to TRBJ2-7; D not certain. Germline V gene lookup returns CDR1 MDHEN and CDR2 SYDVKM. V was clipped by 1 base and J by 5 bases, with 9 bases between them. The CDR3 consists of 13 residues. CDR3 coding DNA: TGTGCCAGCAGTTTATACAATTCCCACGAGCAGTACTTC. This translates into CASSLYNSHEQYF.

This clonotype was detected many times. V usage is TRBV30 and J usage is TRBJ1-3; weak D call: TRBD1 (6 bases). Deletions cut 2 bases from V and 0 bases from J, with 11 bases between. CDR3 size: 15 residues. CDR1 GTSNPN and CDR2 SVGIG come from the germline V gene (reference sequence). CDR3 bases: TGTGCCTGGAGTAGGGACACGAGCTCTGGAAACACCATATATTTT. Its protein product is CAWSRDTSSGNTIYF.

This clonotype was found a few times. This chain joins TRBV27 and TRBJ2-1; the match to TRBD1 covers 9 bases. V gave up 9 bases and J gave up 8 bases; unmatched junction bases: 20. Germline V gives CDR1 MNHEY, CDR2 SMNVEV (reference sequence). The CDR3 is 17 residues long. The chain's CDR3 is CASSGQGRRGPDDEQFF. The DNA for the CDR3 is TGTGCCAGTTCGGGACAGGGTCGGAGAGGACCTGACGATGAGCAGTTCTTC.

This clonotype has at least ten counts. The V call is TRBV11-2, the J call TRBJ2-1; 7 nucleotides align to TRBD2. Germline lookup yields CDR1 SGHAT and CDR2 FQNNGV. Trimming cost V 8 bases and J 0 bases; bases outside gene matches: 13. The CDR3 loop spans 17 amino acids. CDR3 DNA: TGTGCCAGCCTACCCCTTGCTAGCGGTAGCTCCTACAATGAGCAGTTCTTC. This translates into CASLPLASGSSYNEQFF.

As for this clonotype: Just one base apart from a much larger clone, this may be a read error. This chain links TRBV2 with TRBJ2-2; 8 positions match TRBD1. The CDR3 has 15 residues. The germline CDR1 and CDR2 sequences are SNHLY and FYNNEI. CDR3 coding DNA: TGTGCCAGCAGTGTTGTGGGACAGGAAACCGAGGAGCTGTTTTTT. It translates to CASSVVGQETEELFF. Complete variable domain (other parts from reference TRBV2 and TRBJ2-2): EPEVTQTPSHQVTQMGQEVILRCVPISNHLYFYWYRQILGQKVEFLVSFYNNEISEKSEIFDDQFSVERPDGSNFTLKIRSTKLEDSAMYFCASSVVGQETEELFFGEGSRLTVL.

This clonotype was detected many times. The CDR3 spells CALRRPNYGYTF. In DNA form, the CDR3 reads TGTGCACTAAGGAGGCCTAACTATGGCTACACCTTC. The rearrangement joins TRBV12-3 or TRBV12-4 to TRBJ1-2; no clear D gene. This CDR3 is 12 amino acids long.

This clonotype was recorded a few times. The chain is built from TRBV9 and TRBJ1-4; the D gene is possibly TRBD1 (5 bases). Germline V CDR1 and CDR2: SGDLS, YYNGEE. The length of the CDR3 is 15 residues. V dropped 4 bases and J dropped 0 bases, with 10 bases sitting between them. CDR3 residues: CASSWGITTNEKLFF. CDR3 coding DNA: TGTGCCAGCAGCTGGGGGATTACAACTAATGAAAAACTGTTTTTT. Filled out from reference TRBV9 and TRBJ1-4, the complete variable domain reads DSGVTQTPKHLITATGQRVTLRCSPRSGDLSVYWYQQSLDQGLQFLIQYYNGEERAKGNILERFSAQQFPDLHSELNLSSLELGDSALYFCASSWGITTNEKLFFGSGTQLSVL.

This clonotype showed up many times. The V and J genes are TRBV27 and TRBJ2-7; D is perhaps TRBD2 (5 bases). This CDR3 comprises 17 residues. CDR1 is MNHEY, CDR2 SMNVEV, per germline (reference sequence). The V gene lost 0 bases and the J gene lost 7 bases, with 22 bases spanning the gap. CDR3 sequence: CASSLSPHQITADEQYF. CDR3 DNA sequence: TGTGCCAGCAGTTTATCCCCCCACCAAATAACAGCGGATGAGCAGTACTTC.

V and J are TRBV18 and TRBJ2-5; D gene ambiguous. CDR1 KGHSH and CDR2 LQKENI come from the germline V gene. With 2 bases removed from V and 3 bases from J, the gap between germline ends came to 10 bases. There are 14 residues in the CDR3. CDR3 coding DNA: TGTGCCAGCTCACCAAAGCAATCCGAAGAGACCCAGTACTTC. Its translation is CASSPKQSEETQYF.

Comments on this clonotype: This sequence may be a read error, since a much larger clone differs from it by one base. In nucleotides, the CDR3 is TGTGCCACCAGTGGGAAGGACAGGGCATGGGATGGCTACACCTTC. Residues: CATSGKDRAWDGYTF. The rearrangement uses TRBV24-1 and TRBJ1-2; 8 nucleotides match TRBD1. This CDR3 comprises 15 residues. Germline CDR1 is KGHDR and CDR2 is SFDVKD. J lost 6 bases, V lost 5 bases, and 10 bases had no gene match.

In the case of this clonotype: Since a much larger clone is just one base distant, this may be a read error. This sequence joins TRBV7-2 and TRBJ2-3; 7 bases are a match to TRBD2. The germline gives CDR1 SGHTA, CDR2 FQGNSA. The CDR3 runs 16 residues. CDR3 DNA sequence: TGTGCCAGCAGGTTAGGAGGGAGGGCATTTCAGGGAGCGCAGTATTTT. It encodes CASRLGGRAFQGAQYF.

This clonotype was seen ten or more times. DNA of the CDR3: TGTGCCAGCGATAAGGGGGCCTGGAGCGGGGAGCTGTTTTTT. Its translation: CASDKGAWSGELFF. The chain links TRBV6-1 to TRBJ2-2, with TRBD1 identical over 7 bases. Germline CDR1 and CDR2: MNHNS and SASEGT. Trimming took 8 bases from V and 7 from J; bases not matched to a gene: 10. The CDR3 covers 14 residues.